This T cell receptor beta chain was recovered during a study of CD8 T cells in ankylosing spondylitis. Overall study results and limits: Ankylosing spondylitis blood appeared to be characterized by a TCR beta motif of 8 or 9 highly homologous variants. Reactive arthritis synovial fluid and blood previously showed some of these motif variants.

This clonotype is medium-sized within its sample. Its specificity is not known. MiXCR was run by TCRdb on the 5' RACE reads, yielding one entry per CDR3 protein. This sample carries 200,000 to 250,000 distinct CDR3 sequences, over 9.5% of them seen once, and the ten largest clones take approximately 2.5%. Germline CDR1 is SQVTM and CDR2 is ANQGSEA. The CDR3 has 11 amino acids. The V and J ends lost 5 bases and 2 bases respectively, with 4 bases between them. Input material: blood, either unsorted or a sorted T cell fraction (not recorded which). The chain employs TRBV29-1 and TRBJ1-3; no firm D call. The TCR sequence derives from a male donor with ankylosing spondylitis or in good health (not recorded which). The DNA of the CDR3 is TGCAGCGTTCCCACTGGAAACACCATATATTTT. Its translation: CSVPTGNTIYF.